The 10 T cell receptor beta chains reported below all come from one sample, sequenced in a study of cytomegalovirus exposure and HLA in healthy donors. PCR primers comprised 60 Vbeta and 13 Jbeta primers. The repertoire was sequenced with immunoSEQ multiplex PCR; TCRdb's copy has only in-frame clones and lacks some. The sample yields 110,000 to 150,000 clones, 73% seen once. Sequencing was done on a sample of PBMCs. Receptors were obtained from a human donor in good health.

The chain links TRBV29-1 to TRBJ2-1, with 10 nucleotides matching TRBD1. V was pared by 6 bases and J by 9 bases, with 14 bases of the junction left unmatched. The CDR3 contains 15 residues. Germline V gene sequence: CDR1 SQVTM, CDR2 ANQGSEA. The CDR3 DNA reads as TGCAGCGTCGCAGCCGGGACAGGGGTAGTTTCTGAGCAGTTCTTC. Translated, it gives CSVAAGTGVVSEQFF.

The chain employs TRBV5-1 and TRBJ1-1; tentative D call: TRBD1 (5 bases). Per the germline V gene, CDR1 is SGHRS and CDR2 is YFSETQ. Trimming stripped 5 bases from V and 4 bases from J, with 9 bases between. CDR3 length: 12 residues. The CDR3 nucleotides read TGCGCCAGCAGGGGGGAGGGCACTGAAGCTTTCTTT. Translating it yields CASRGEGTEAFF. Supplemented by reference TRBV5-1 and TRBJ1-1, the full variable domain reads KAGVTQTPRYLIKTRGQQVTLSCSPISGHRSVSWYQQTPGQGLQFLFEYFSETQRNKGNFPGRFSGRQFSNSRSEMNVSTLELGDSALYLCASRGEGTEAFFGQGTRLTVV.

The chain employs TRBV19 and TRBJ2-7; TRBD1 aligns across 8 bases. The CDR3 is made up of 14 amino acids. Germline trimming cut 7 bases from V and 5 bases from J; bases unmatched to any gene: 10. The germline CDR1 and CDR2 sequences are LNHDA and SQIVND (reference sequence). CDR3: CASNQGASVHEQYF. CDR3 in DNA: TGTGCCAGTAATCAGGGGGCTTCTGTCCACGAGCAGTACTTC.

The J gene is TRBJ1-6, the V gene TRBV21-1. TRBV21-1 constitutes a pseudogene. CDR3 size: 16 residues. CDR3 sequence: CASSKQKTRNNSPLHF. For the CDR3, the DNA is TGTGCCAGCAGCAAACAAAAGACTCGGAATAATTCACCCCTCCACTTT.

Only one count was recorded for this clone. V and J are TRBV5-1 and TRBJ2-1; 9 bases align to TRBD1. The CDR3 extends over 15 amino acids. With V trimmed by 4 bases and J by 1 base, 3 bases remained unmatched. Looked up from germline, CDR1 is SGHRS and CDR2 is YFSETQ. CDR3 loop: CASSAGQGSYNEQFF. CDR3 DNA sequence: TGCGCCAGCAGCGCAGGACAGGGGTCCTACAATGAGCAGTTCTTC.

The chain carries TRBV5-1 and TRBJ1-1; tentatively, D is TRBD1 (5 bases). The V end was cut by 4 bases, the J end by 0 bases, with 13 bases between. CDR3 length: 15 amino acids. The germline V gene encodes CDR1 SGHRS and CDR2 YFSETQ. The CDR3 loop is CASSIVDSLNTEAFF. The CDR3 nucleotides are TGCGCCAGCAGCATTGTAGACAGTTTGAACACTGAAGCTTTCTTT.

This clone was recorded a few times. The chain is built from TRBV5-4 and TRBJ2-6; D call uncertain. The CDR3 contains 15 residues. V lost 1 base, J lost 2 bases, and 7 bases lay in between. CDR1 SGHNT and CDR2 YYREEE come from the germline V gene (reference sequence). The CDR3 loop is CASSLLLPGANVLTF. The CDR3 DNA is TGTGCCAGCAGCTTGTTGCTACCTGGGGCCAACGTCCTGACTTTC.

This clone was counted between two and nine times. The chain links TRBV6-1 to TRBJ1-5; D is perhaps TRBD1 (6 bases). Trimming took 6 bases from V and 4 from J, leaving 16 bases between them. The CDR3 covers 15 residues. Germline CDR1 reads MNHNS; CDR2 reads SASEGT. The CDR3 spells CASRNDRIGNQPQHF. CDR3 nucleotides: TGTGCCAGCAGGAACGACAGGATTGGGAATCAGCCCCAGCATTTT.

V is TRBV29-1 and J is TRBJ1-1, with D possibly being TRBD1 (5 bases). Trimming left V 7 bases short and J 4 bases short, with 13 bases between. The CDR3 consists of 12 residues. The germline gives CDR1 SQVTM, CDR2 ANQGSEA. This CDR3 reads CSGQGAGTEAFF. As DNA, the CDR3 is TGCAGCGGCCAGGGAGCGGGCACTGAAGCTTTCTTT.

The CDR3 region has the DNA TGCGCCAGCAGCTATTCCGTTGGACAGGGGGGCTCTGAAGCTTTCTTT. Translating it yields CASSYSVGQGGSEAFF. V and J are TRBV5-1 and TRBJ1-1, with TRBD1 matching over 10 bases. Germline CDR1 and CDR2: SGHRS and YFSETQ. The CDR3 contains 16 residues. The V segment lost 3 bases and the J segment 6 bases; nucleotides outside the gene matches: 11.